The following is a T cell receptor (beta chain) sequence with its context. Its cognate antigen is unknown. The time point was: late sampling 161 to 241 days after vaccination in a few convalescent patients. Documented treatment: approximately nine-day PBMC culture with coronavirus spike peptide pools or control peptides (ViraFEST assay). This sample stems from a study of vaccination and CD4 T cells after COVID-19. Findings and caveats of the study: Within convalescent individuals, 304 out of 307 vaccine-specific clones proved to be spike mono-reactive. The median SARS-CoV-2-reactive clonotype number increased from 21 to 38, without statistical significance.

Germline CDR1 DFQATT, CDR2 SNEGSKA (reference sequence). The CDR3 runs 13 residues. Cultured CD4+ T-cell DNA underwent Oncomine TCR Beta short-read sequencing. Via MiXCR, TCRdb re-called the PCR reads, giving one row per CDR3 protein. The sample lists 25,000 to 30,000 distinct CDR3 sequences; around two fifths were seen once. The receptor's source is a human donor who had recovered from COVID-19. The chain recombines TRBV20-1 with TRBJ2-1; a weak D match, TRBD2 (6 bases). This specimen consisted of CD4+ T cells from blood, cultured in vitro, obtained about 7 months after SARS-CoV-2 vaccination. CDR3 DNA sequence: TGCAGGGTTGACTTGGGAGGAGACAATGAGCAGTTCTTC. It translates to CRVDLGGDNEQFF.